These T cell receptor beta chains were read from a single sample in a study of OX40 agonist ivuxolimab in advanced cancers. Only in-frame clones appear in the TCRdb table, and some are missing; sequencing was by immunoSEQ multiplex PCR. In the table there are tens of thousands of clones, around nine tenths of which are singletons. The starting material was CD4+ or CD8+ T cells sorted from blood, obtained in a trial of the OX40 agonist ivuxolimab. These TCRs come from an adult with an advanced solid tumor such as melanoma, head and neck, liver or kidney cancer. CDR3s leave out the opening cysteine and the closing phenylalanine or tryptophan. A D gene is named only where the DNA matches it firmly.

>TRBJ2-1|TRBV9|TRBD2
ASSVGTSGYNEQF
>TRBJ2-2|TRBV5-1|NA
ASSLYPNTGELF
>TRBJ1-4|TRBV4-3|NA
ASSQDSAGAAEKLF
>TRBJ2-1|TRBV25-1|NA
ASSVRGISYNEQF
>TRBJ1-5|TRBV5-4|NA
ASSLEGDGNQPQH
>TRBJ2-5|TRBV19|TRBD2
ASSRTSGPNFKETQY
>TRBJ2-3|TRBV5-1|NA
ASSLDGGADTQY
>TRBJ1-2|TRBV29-1|TRBD1
SAGGQGDDGYT
>TRBJ1-3|TRBV6-5|NA
ASSYSKWLSGNTIY
>TRBJ2-1|TRBV28|TRBD2
ASSFASAGGGDEQF
>TRBJ1-1|TRBV5-4|NA
ASSQTVNTEAF
>TRBJ1-2|TRBV5-6|NA
ASSARRGYT
>TRBJ1-2|TRBV5-4|NA
ASSQQQGYGYT
>TRBJ2-1|TRBV18|NA
ASSPRTPDEQF
>TRBJ2-2|TRBV4-3|NA
ASSQFRAGELF
>TRBJ2-7|TRBV28|TRBD2
ASMWREGRLPLYEQY
>TRBJ2-7|TRBV6-5|NA
ASSYRSSGYEQY
>TRBJ2-5|TRBV18|NA
ASSPQQETQY
>TRBJ2-5|TRBV19|NA
ASSINGHQETQY
>TRBJ2-1|TRBV27|TRBD2
ASRGTSGIEQF
>TRBJ2-5|TRBV2|NA
ASSPRGGETQY
>TRBJ2-7|TRBV9|NA
ASSVGHNTPVEQY
>TRBJ1-3|TRBV19|NA
ASSLQISGNTIY
>TRBJ1-1|TRBV6-1|NA
ASSEIGGMNTEAF
>TRBJ2-1|TRBV5-8|NA
ASRRSGLTLAPEQF
>TRBJ2-5|TRBV11-2|NA
ASSLVTAQETQY
>TRBJ2-5|TRBV6-1|NA
ASSENDGVTQY
>TRBJ1-2|TRBV6-5|NA
ASSYSNPVNYGYT
>TRBJ2-2|TRBV11-3|NA
ASSRGGGNTGELF
>TRBJ2-1|TRBV28|TRBD1
ASSPTGTGVLRGSYNEQF
>TRBJ1-1|TRBV5-1|TRBD1
ASSLQGAGTEAF
>TRBJ2-3|TRBV2|TRBD2
ASSEPSGRGTDTQY
>TRBJ2-2|TRBV5-1|NA
ASSSAVGANTGELF
>TRBJ2-7|TRBV9|NA
ASSEKTGNEQY
>TRBJ1-1|TRBV6-6|NA
ASRQKTNTEAF
>TRBJ2-1|TRBV28|TRBD2
ASSPKRTSGRAEQF
>TRBJ2-1|TRBV11-3|NA
ASSLINEQF
>TRBJ2-1|TRBV5-4|NA
ASSLLAGPYNEQF
>TRBJ2-7|TRBV5-8|NA
ASSFNVGGKSNEQY
>TRBJ1-1|TRBV7-9|TRBD1
ASDRAGNTEAF
>TRBJ1-4|TRBV12-5|TRBD1
ASGGDRGEEKLF
>TRBJ1-2|TRBV5-1|TRBD1
ASSFDRGQRGDGYT
>TRBJ2-2|TRBV10-3|NA
ATIGTGELF
>TRBJ2-5|TRBV30|TRBD2
ALTTGLAGDQY
>TRBJ1-3|TRBV7-2|TRBD1
ASSLTGTGISGNTIY
>TRBJ2-7|TRBV30|NA
AWSVAQGQY
>TRBJ2-1|TRBV9|TRBD2
ASSVSTSGTNNEQF
>TRBJ2-4|TRBV21-1|NA
ASSIFTAPLAKNIQY
>TRBJ2-1|TRBV29-1|NA
SAIRSYNEQF
>TRBJ2-3|TRBV6-4|TRBD2
ASSDSGGSGTDTQY
>TRBJ2-1|TRBV7-2|TRBD2
ASSSSGFEQF
>TRBJ2-7|TRBV6-1|NA
ASRPSAYEQY
>TRBJ1-2|TRBV5-1|NA
ASSLASDNYGYT
>TRBJ2-3|TRBV5-1|NA
ASSLGRVSSTDTQY
>TRBJ2-7|TRBV5-1|TRBD1
ASRPTGTGRSEQY
>TRBJ2-7|TRBV6-5|NA
ASSPPGRLNEQY
>TRBJ2-1|TRBV5-5|NA
ASSPTAGLSYNEQF